The clone carrying this T cell receptor (beta chain) was detected once. Its antigen remains unknown. Time point reported: blood 2 weeks post-SBRT. Treatment defined: 15 Gy SBRT to primary tumor, nephrectomy 4 weeks later. Blood was sampled at baseline, 2 weeks and 4 weeks after SBRT. This sample is part of a study of radiation and T cells in renal cell carcinoma. TCRdb's copy holds only in-frame clones and misses some; the assay was immunoSEQ multiplex PCR. Of fewer than 90,000 clones listed, around 85% are singletons. V lost 5 bases and J lost 6, with 13 bases in between. The CDR3 contains 13 residues. The germline gives CDR1 SGHTA, CDR2 FQGNSA. Study results and caveats: Pretreatment tumor biopsies were lacking, so baseline clonotypes are unknown.

The rearrangement joins TRBV7-2 to TRBJ1-1; no reliable D call. This TCR was recovered from a woman in her fifties or sixties with renal cell carcinoma. This sample comprised blood, obtained from a patient whose treatment included radiotherapy and nephrectomy. CDR3 region: CASSPRRQSEAFF. CDR3 in DNA: TGTGCCAGCAGCCCGCGAAGACAATCTGAAGCTTTCTTT.